The 3 T cell receptor beta chains below were found in one sample sequenced in a study of T cells in Graves' hyperthyroidism and ophthalmopathy. RNA transcripts yielded amplified TCR beta CDR3 regions. First-round RT-PCR of the TCR CDR3 relied on the HTBI primer set. TCRdb ran MiXCR on the multiplex PCR reads and lists one entry per CDR3 protein. The data hold a few hundred thousand distinct CDR3 sequences, with approximately 15% observed a single time. The sequenced material came from blood. The origin of the receptors is a woman aged 30 to 39 with Graves' ophthalmopathy.

This clonotype has ten or more counts. The chain is built from TRBV15 and TRBJ2-5; 10 nucleotides line up with TRBD2. This CDR3 has 16 residues. CDR1 and CDR2 (germline): LNHNV, YYDKDF (reference sequence). V shed 2 bases and J 5 bases; nucleotides not matched to a gene: 8. CDR3 sequence (DNA): TGTGCCACCAGCAGATTGGTAGCGGGGGGAGGGGAGACCCAGTACTTC. As protein: CATSRLVAGGGETQYF.

The chain has TRBV7-3 and TRBJ2-1, with 12 bases that match TRBD1. Unmatched junction bases numbered 6, after V lost 1 base and J lost 8 bases. The CDR3 contains 16 residues. Per the germline V gene, CDR1 is SGHTA and CDR2 is FQGTGA. The DNA for the CDR3 is TGTGCCAGCAGCTTAATTGGGACAGGGGGCGCGTATGAGCAGTTCTTC. Translation gives CASSLIGTGGAYEQFF.

This clonotype was observed at least ten times. The V and J genes are TRBV28 and TRBJ1-5; 7 nucleotides line up with TRBD1. The CDR3 spans 16 residues. Unmatched junction bases numbered 5, after V lost 1 base and J lost 2 bases. Germline values: CDR1 MDHEN, CDR2 SYDVKM. This chain's CDR3 is CASSLSLGQGNQPQHF. The CDR3, as DNA: TGTGCCAGCAGTTTATCCCTAGGACAGGGCAATCAGCCCCAGCATTTT.